The clone carrying this T cell receptor (beta chain) appeared a single time. Deep-level settings were used for running the assay. Profiling relied on immunoSEQ multiplex PCR, and the TCRdb table lists in-frame clones only, not all of them. The table has about 640,000 clones, about two thirds seen once; the top ten hold around 1.8%. Within Nashville, Tennessee resided all donors, each a Caucasian adult. The V gene's germline CDR1 is SGHVS and CDR2 FQNEAQ. V trimming: 5 bases; J trimming: 14 bases; junction bases outside the gene matches: 18. The CDR3 has 16 residues. These data belong to a study of shared clonotypes between healthy human individuals.

Sequenced material: memory CD4+ T cells sorted from blood. The subset denotes: CD45RA-negative fraction. The receptor was isolated from a woman aged 30 to 39 in good health. The chain couples TRBV7-8 to TRBJ2-3, with 11 bases that match TRBD2. The CDR3 bases are TGTGCCAGCAGCCACCCGCCCGGGACTAGCGGAATACAGTGGTATTTT. Its protein product is CASSHPPGTSGIQWYF. Together with reference TRBV7-8 and TRBJ2-3, the CDR3 gives the full variable domain: GAGVSQSPRYKVAKRGQDVALRCDPISGHVSLFWYQQALGQGPEFLTYFQNEAQLDKSGLPSDRFFAERPEGSVSTLKIQRTQQEDSAVYLCASSHPPGTSGIQWYFGPGTRLTVL.